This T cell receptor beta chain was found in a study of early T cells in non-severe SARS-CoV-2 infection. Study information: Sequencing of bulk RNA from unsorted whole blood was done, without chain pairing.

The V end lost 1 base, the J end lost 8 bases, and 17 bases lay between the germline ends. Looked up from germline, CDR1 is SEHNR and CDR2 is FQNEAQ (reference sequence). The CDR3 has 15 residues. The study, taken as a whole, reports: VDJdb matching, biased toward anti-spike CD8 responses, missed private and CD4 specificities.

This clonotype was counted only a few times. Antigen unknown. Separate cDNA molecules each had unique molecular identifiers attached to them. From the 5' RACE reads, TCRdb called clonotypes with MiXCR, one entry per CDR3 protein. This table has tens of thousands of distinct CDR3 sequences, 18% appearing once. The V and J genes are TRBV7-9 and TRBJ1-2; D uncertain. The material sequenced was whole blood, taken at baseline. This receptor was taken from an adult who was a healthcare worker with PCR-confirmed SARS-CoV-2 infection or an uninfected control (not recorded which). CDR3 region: CASSLEVQALRGYTF. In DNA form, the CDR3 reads TGTGCCAGCAGCTTAGAAGTGCAGGCCCTGAGAGGCTACACCTTC.